The 20 T cell receptor beta chains below were found in one sample sequenced in a study of beta chain features in type 1 diabetes. The whole isolated RNA underwent reverse transcription, so sequencing captured expressed TCRB transcripts. Clones were sequenced by immunoSEQ multiplex PCR, and TCRdb holds only the in-frame ones, with some missing. The sample shows over 200,000 clones, approximately 11% of them seen only once. Study-wide findings and caveats: When Type 1 diabetes patients were examined, their TCRB CDR3s proved moderately but significantly shorter in all four CD4+ subsets.

No antigen has been assigned to these receptors. Sample: naive CD4+ T cells from blood. The receptors were gathered from a man aged 25-45 years with type 1 diabetes.

The V gene is TRBV12-5, the J gene TRBJ2-1; 8 nucleotides line up with TRBD1. This CDR3 region has 17 residues. The germline V gene has CDR1 LGHNT and CDR2 FRNRAP. The ends lost 5 bases at V and 2 bases at J; junction bases unmatched: 11. The CDR3 DNA sequence: TGTGCTAGTGGTCCCAGCTGGACAGGGAATACCTACAATGAGCAGTTCTTC. Residues: CASGPSWTGNTYNEQFF.

CDR3 in amino acids: CASSEFAGAKNIQYF. In nucleotides, the CDR3 is TGTGCCAGCAGTGAATTTGCGGGAGCCAAAAACATTCAGTACTTC. This rearrangement joins TRBV25-1 to TRBJ2-4; possibly TRBD2 for D (5 bases). The CDR3 has 15 residues. V was trimmed by 1 base and J by 0 bases, leaving 7 bases between them. In germline, CDR1 is MGHDK, CDR2 SYGVNS.

The chain has TRBV9 and TRBJ2-5; D is ambiguous. The V end lost 0 bases, the J end lost 5 bases, and 8 bases lay between the germline ends. From germline, CDR1 is SGDLS and CDR2 YYNGEE. This CDR3 is built from 13 residues. As DNA, the CDR3 is TGTGCCAGCAGCGTAGACGCTCAGGAGACCCAGTACTTC. As protein: CASSVDAQETQYF. The variable domain in full, completed from reference TRBV9 and TRBJ2-5, reads DSGVTQTPKHLITATGQRVTLRCSPRSGDLSVYWYQQSLDQGLQFLIQYYNGEERAKGNILERFSAQQFPDLHSELNLSSLELGDSALYFCASSVDAQETQYFGPGTRLLVL.

This clone was observed a few times. The chain links TRBV5-1 to TRBJ2-1, with D possibly TRBD2 on 6 matching bases. The CDR3 runs to 15 residues. The germline gives CDR1 SGHRS, CDR2 YFSETQ. V was trimmed by 4 bases and J by 4 bases, leaving 15 bases between them. In DNA, the CDR3 is TGCGCCAGCAGCGTGGAGGCGGGACCGTACAATGAGCAGTTCTTC. This sequence encodes CASSVEAGPYNEQFF.

This clone was observed a few times. The J gene is TRBJ1-1, the V gene TRBV12-5; D not certain. Trimming took 4 bases from V and 7 from J, leaving 10 bases between them. From germline, CDR1 is LGHNT and CDR2 FRNRAP. The CDR3 has 12 amino acids. The CDR3 nucleotides are TGTGCTAGTGGTTCCCCTGGGAGTGAAGCTTTCTTT. As protein: CASGSPGSEAFF.

The chain employs TRBV7-9 and TRBJ1-4; 10 positions agree with TRBD1. The CDR3 runs 14 residues. V dropped 5 bases and J dropped 7; count of bases not matched to a gene: 4. Germline lookup yields CDR1 SEHNR and CDR2 FQNEAQ (reference sequence). The CDR3 is CASSVRDRGEKLFF. The CDR3 coding sequence is TGTGCCAGCAGCGTCCGGGACAGGGGTGAAAAACTGTTTTTT. The full variable domain, with the rest looked up from reference TRBV7-9 and TRBJ1-4, is DTGVSQNPRHKITKRGQNVTFRCDPISEHNRLYWYRQTLGQGPEFLTYFQNEAQLEKSRLLSDRFSAERPKGSFSTLEIQRTEQGDSAMYLCASSVRDRGEKLFFGSGTQLSVL.

This rearrangement joins TRBV27 to TRBJ1-6; D unclear. V was cut by 2 bases and J by 10 bases, with 6 bases left in between. Germline V CDR1 and CDR2: MNHEY, SMNVEV (reference sequence). This CDR3 has 12 residues. The CDR3 protein is CASSLLGSPLHF. CDR3 DNA: TGTGCCAGCAGTTTACTGGGCTCACCCCTCCACTTT.

This clone was recorded a few times. V gene TRBV5-4 combines with J gene TRBJ2-1; D possibly corresponds to TRBD2 (7 bases). The CDR3 consists of 16 residues. Per the germline V gene, CDR1 is SGHNT and CDR2 is YYREEE (reference sequence). V was clipped by 4 bases and J by 8 bases, with 22 bases between them. CDR3 DNA: TGTGCCAGCAGCCTCTCGGTGGGGGGGCCTTCATATGAGCAGTTCTTC. Protein sequence: CASSLSVGGPSYEQFF.

This CDR3 reads CASRLQGSYEQYF. The CDR3 DNA reads TGTGCCAGCCGATTACAGGGGTCCTACGAGCAGTACTTC. V gene TRBV28 combines with J gene TRBJ2-7, with 7 bases fitting TRBD1. CDR3 length: 13 amino acids. Germline-derived CDR1 and CDR2 are MDHEN and SYDVKM. With V trimmed by 8 bases and J by 1 base, 5 bases remained unmatched.

This clone occurred a few times. The chain is built from TRBV21-1 and TRBJ1-6. TRBV21-1 has pseudogene status. The CDR3 runs to 11 residues. CDR3 DNA sequence: TGTGCCAGCCCCGGACTTTCACCCCTCCACTTT. Amino acids: CASPGLSPLHF.

This clone was counted a few times. This sequence joins TRBV7-6 and TRBJ2-1; D might be TRBD1 (5 bases). The germline CDR1 and CDR2 sequences are SGHVS and FNYEAQ. V was pared by 1 base and J by 1 base, with 11 bases between. There are 16 residues in the CDR3. The CDR3 region is CASSLDPGPSYNEQFF. In DNA, the CDR3 is TGTGCCAGCAGCTTAGATCCAGGGCCGTCCTACAATGAGCAGTTCTTC.

This clone was recorded a few times. Other DNA sequences of this sample code for an identical CDR3. The chain combines TRBV9 with TRBJ2-1; TRBD2 aligns across 7 bases. The germline V gene encodes CDR1 SGDLS and CDR2 YYNGEE. After removal of 2 bases from V and 1 base from J, the junction contained 3 bases not matched to a gene. The CDR3 contains 15 residues. In DNA form, the CDR3 reads TGTGCCAGCAGCGTTGGGGGGGGTTCCTACAATGAGCAGTTCTTC. It is translated as CASSVGGGSYNEQFF.

This clone came up a few times. The chain has TRBV7-2 and TRBJ1-5, with a weak D call TRBD1 (5 bases). Germline loops: CDR1 SGHTA, CDR2 FQGNSA. The CDR3 consists of 13 residues. Trimming removed 5 bases at V and 7 bases at J, with 12 bases between. CDR3: CASSPIQGQPQHF. DNA for the CDR3: TGTGCCAGCAGCCCGATTCAGGGACAGCCCCAGCATTTT. Drawing the rest from reference TRBV7-2 and TRBJ1-5, the complete variable domain is GAGVSQSPSNKVTEKGKDVELRCDPISGHTALYWYRQSLGQGLEFLIYFQGNSAPDKSGLPSDRFSAERTGGSVSTLTIQRTQQEDSAVYLCASSPIQGQPQHFGDGTRLSIL.

The chain has TRBV7-8 and TRBJ2-1; weak D call: TRBD2 (5 bases). With 0 bases removed from V and 10 bases from J, the gap between germline ends came to 7 bases. Germline assignment: CDR1 SGHVS and CDR2 FQNEAQ. The CDR3 length is 12 residues. CDR3 DNA: TGTGCCAGCAGCTTAGCGGGCGGGGAGCAGTTCTTC. Translating it yields CASSLAGGEQFF.

The chain carries TRBV27 and TRBJ1-1; 7 bases map to TRBD1. Germline CDR1 reads MNHEY; CDR2 reads SMNVEV (reference sequence). V shed 3 bases and J 7 bases; nucleotides not matched to a gene: 5. The CDR3 length is 13 residues. CDR3 sequence reads: CASSLRDSYEAFF. The CDR3 DNA reads TGTGCCAGCAGTTTGCGGGACAGCTATGAAGCTTTCTTT.

The gene calls are TRBV7-2 and TRBJ1-5; a weak D match, TRBD1 (6 bases). CDR3 length equals 15 residues. Trimming took off 5 bases at V and 3 bases at J, with 14 bases between the two ends. Germline loops: CDR1 SGHTA, CDR2 FQGNSA. CDR3 protein: CASSPRRGYNQPQHF. Here the CDR3 DNA reads TGTGCCAGCAGCCCACGCAGGGGATACAATCAGCCCCAGCATTTT.

This clone was seen only a few times. This rearrangement joins TRBV27 to TRBJ1-6, with D perhaps TRBD1 (5 bases). Trimming removed 6 bases from V and 6 bases from J, with 15 bases in between. The CDR3 totals 15 residues. Germline CDR1 reads MNHEY; CDR2 reads SMNVEV (reference sequence). In nucleotides, the CDR3 is TGTGCCAGCAGGGGTGACAGACTGATTAATTCACCCCTCCACTTT. Translating it yields CASRGDRLINSPLHF.

This clone was detected only a few times. The V call is TRBV18, the J call TRBJ2-7, with 9 bases aligning to TRBD2. The CDR3 spans 15 residues. Germline V gene data show CDR1 as KGHSH and CDR2 as LQKENI. Trimming removed 5 bases from V and 2 bases from J; junction bases left unmatched: 7. CDR3 region: CASSASGGLTYEQYF. The CDR3 DNA reads TGTGCCAGCTCAGCCAGCGGGGGGCTCACCTACGAGCAGTACTTC.

This chain uses TRBV7-3 with TRBJ2-5, with D possibly matching TRBD1 (5 bases). In germline, CDR1 is SGHTA, CDR2 FQGTGA. V was shortened by 5 bases and J by 9 bases, with 13 bases between the two germline ends. The CDR3 runs 12 residues. The CDR3 nucleotides are TGTGCCAGCAGCCCAGGGCTGGGTGCCCAGTACTTC. The encoded protein is CASSPGLGAQYF.

This clone was observed a few times. The V and J genes are TRBV19 and TRBJ2-7, with D possibly being TRBD2 (5 bases). The V end was cut by 5 bases, the J end by 0 bases, with 11 bases between. Germline V lookup: CDR1 LNHDA, CDR2 SQIVND (reference sequence). This CDR3 is built from 14 residues. CDR3 region: CASSQDWFSYEQYF. The CDR3 bases are TGTGCCAGTAGTCAGGACTGGTTCTCCTACGAGCAGTACTTC.